Below are 24 T cell receptor beta chains sequenced from a single sample in a study of technical replicates of blood from a handful of donors. Profiled with immunoSEQ multiplex PCR; TCRdb holds only in-frame clones, not every one. Of about 68,000 clones listed, under 98% are singletons. The sequencing sample was made of T cells isolated from PBMCs. All receptors derive from a human donor in good health.

The chain recombines TRBV28 with TRBJ2-1; TRBD2 matches at 11 bases. Germline V gene sequence: CDR1 MDHEN, CDR2 SYDVKM. The ends lost 3 bases at V and 0 bases at J; junction bases unmatched: 1. The CDR3 runs to 16 residues. CDR3 sequence reads: CASSLLAGGSYNEQFF. CDR3 nucleotide sequence: TGTGCCAGCAGTTTGCTAGCGGGAGGCTCCTACAATGAGCAGTTCTTC.

Remarks on this clone: Other nucleotide sequences from this sample produce the same CDR3. The J gene is TRBJ1-1, the V gene TRBV27; no reliable D call. The ends were cut back, 2 bases at V and 1 base at J, with 5 bases in the middle. The CDR3 has 13 residues. The germline V gene has CDR1 MNHEY and CDR2 SMNVEV (reference sequence). The CDR3 sequence is CASSLGRNTEAFF. CDR3 coding DNA: TGTGCCAGCAGTTTAGGGCGGAACACTGAAGCTTTCTTT.

V and J are TRBV9 and TRBJ1-2; 9 positions match TRBD1. J was trimmed by 3 bases and V by 0 bases; bases with no gene match: 3. Germline-derived CDR1 and CDR2 are SGDLS and YYNGEE. CDR3 length: 15 residues. This chain's CDR3 is CASSVGQGDDYGYTF. In nucleotides, the CDR3 is TGTGCCAGCAGCGTAGGACAGGGGGATGACTATGGCTACACCTTC.

This clone was seen once. The chain carries TRBV10-2 and TRBJ2-7; 11 nucleotides match TRBD2. This CDR3 contains 17 residues. Germline loops: CDR1 WSHSY, CDR2 SAAADI. The V segment lost 6 bases and the J segment 3 bases; nucleotides outside the gene matches: 13. The CDR3 DNA is TGCGCCAGCAGCCTGATGACCGGGACTAGCGGTCTCTACGAGCAGTACTTC. Amino acid sequence: CASSLMTGTSGLYEQYF.

This chain uses TRBV7-2 with TRBJ2-2; 11 nucleotides line up with TRBD2. The CDR3 spans 17 residues. Trimming cost V 1 base and J 4 bases; bases outside gene matches: 5. Per the germline V gene, CDR1 is SGHTA and CDR2 is FQGNSA. The chain's CDR3 is CASSLGTSGRLTGELFF. CDR3 nucleotides: TGTGCCAGCAGCTTAGGTACTAGCGGGAGACTCACCGGGGAGCTGTTTTTT.

About this clone: At one of its ends the junction is not consistent with the germline gene, which may arise from a read error. The V call is TRBV30, the J call TRBJ2-1, with TRBD2 matching 8 bases. The CDR3 extends over 14 amino acids. CDR1 GTSNPN and CDR2 SVGIG come from the germline V gene (reference sequence). The CDR3: CAGSISGIYNEQFF. CDR3 DNA: TGTGCCGGGAGCATTAGCGGGATTTACAATGAGCAGTTCTTC.

The CDR3 DNA sequence: TGTGCCAGCAGTGAGGACTGGGCTAACTACGAGCAGTACTTC. Translated: CASSEDWANYEQYF. The J gene is TRBJ2-7, the V gene TRBV2, with a possible D match to TRBD2 (5 bases). CDR1 and CDR2 from the germline V gene are SNHLY and FYNNEI. With 3 bases removed from V and 3 bases from J, the gap between germline ends came to 12 bases. CDR3 size: 14 residues.

V usage is TRBV4-3 and J usage is TRBJ2-7, with 7 bases lining up with TRBD2. Germline V gives CDR1 LGHNA, CDR2 YSLEER. The CDR3 runs to 17 residues. V lost 0 bases, J lost 4 bases, and 12 bases stayed unmatched. CDR3 sequence reads: CASSQDISGEGLYEQYF. CDR3 coding DNA: TGCGCCAGCAGCCAAGATATATCGGGGGAGGGCCTTTACGAGCAGTACTTC.

The chain joins TRBV9 to TRBJ1-5, with a weak D call TRBD1 (6 bases). CDR3 length: 17 amino acids. Germline CDR1 and CDR2: SGDLS and YYNGEE. The germline V and J ends were trimmed by 1 base and 0 bases, with 14 bases remaining between them. CDR3 region: CASSVPTGPYSNQPQHF. CDR3 DNA sequence: TGTGCCAGCAGCGTACCGACAGGACCCTATAGCAATCAGCCCCAGCATTTT.

The chain uses TRBV25-1 and TRBJ2-7; 7 nucleotides agree with TRBD1. Trimming at V came to 5 bases and at J to 6 bases, leaving 4 bases not matched to a gene. This CDR3 is 12 amino acids long. Per germline, CDR1 MGHDK and CDR2 SYGVNS. CDR3 loop: CASSRPGGEQYF. The CDR3 coding sequence is TGTGCCAGCAGTCGGCCAGGGGGCGAGCAGTACTTC.

The chain joins TRBV10-3 to TRBJ2-2, with D possibly TRBD1 on 6 matching bases. Germline CDR1 and CDR2: ENHRY and SYGVKD. The CDR3 contains 14 residues. Trimming removed 3 bases from V and 4 bases from J, with 9 bases in between. CDR3 nucleotides: TGTGCCATCAGTGAACAGGGTGGCACCGGGGAGCTGTTTTTT. Encoded protein: CAISEQGGTGELFF.

The V and J genes are TRBV27 and TRBJ2-2; 10 nucleotides align to TRBD2. Germline trimming cut 5 bases from V and 7 bases from J; bases unmatched to any gene: 10. The CDR3 runs 16 residues. Germline-derived CDR1 and CDR2 are MNHEY and SMNVEV (reference sequence). The CDR3 loop reads CASSRSSGSVFGELFF. In DNA form, the CDR3 reads TGTGCCAGCAGTCGCTCTAGCGGGAGTGTTTTCGGGGAGCTGTTTTTT.

V and J are TRBV7-6 and TRBJ2-2; 10 bases are shared with TRBD2. V lost 5 bases to trimming and J lost 8 bases; unmatched junction nucleotides: 8. The germline CDR1 and CDR2 sequences are SGHVS and FNYEAQ. This CDR3 spans 15 amino acids. CDR3 loop: CASSPLAGGSGELFF. The CDR3 DNA is TGTGCCAGCAGCCCGTTAGCGGGAGGTTCGGGGGAGCTGTTTTTT.

The rearrangement uses TRBV7-2 and TRBJ2-5, with 8 bases lining up with TRBD2. Germline CDR1 and CDR2: SGHTA and FQGNSA. CDR3 length equals 15 residues. The J segment lost 7 bases and the V segment lost 3 bases, leaving 10 bases of the junction unmatched. CDR3 bases: TGTGCCAGCAGCTTGGATGGCACCGCGGGGGGGACCCAGTACTTC. As protein: CASSLDGTAGGTQYF.

The chain is built from TRBV5-1 and TRBJ2-1; TRBD2 might be the D (5 bases). V lost 1 base, J lost 1 base, and 6 bases lay in between. Germline V gene sequence: CDR1 SGHRS, CDR2 YFSETQ. CDR3 length: 14 amino acids. The CDR3 DNA follows: TGCGCCAGCAGCTTGCAGCGGTCCTACAATGAGCAGTTCTTC. Translating it yields CASSLQRSYNEQFF.

V usage is TRBV6-5 and J usage is TRBJ2-1, with D possibly TRBD1 on 6 matching bases. Germline V gives CDR1 MNHEY, CDR2 SVGAGI. This CDR3 region has 13 residues. Deletions cut 6 bases from V and 5 bases from J, with 11 bases between. The CDR3 loop reads CASSRTVNNEQFF. CDR3 coding DNA: TGTGCCAGCAGCCGGACAGTAAACAATGAGCAGTTCTTC.

The chain uses TRBV6-4 and TRBJ2-3; D may be TRBD2 (6 bases). Trimming cost V 0 bases and J 8 bases, with 15 bases left between them. The CDR3 has 15 amino acids. CDR1 MRHNA and CDR2 SNTAGT come from the germline V gene. The CDR3 protein is CASSDSAVAEGTQYF. Written as DNA, the CDR3 is TGTGCCAGCAGTGACTCGGCTGTAGCGGAGGGTACGCAGTATTTT.

In this sample, this clone turned up a few times. The rearrangement joins TRBV6-5 to TRBJ2-7, with TRBD2 matching 7 bases. Looked up from germline, CDR1 is MNHEY and CDR2 is SVGAGI. The CDR3 totals 15 residues. The V and J ends lost 2 bases and 0 bases, in that order; junction bases with no gene match: 4. CDR3 loop: CASSYEASGSYEQYF. In DNA, the CDR3 is TGTGCCAGCAGTTACGAAGCTAGCGGCTCCTACGAGCAGTACTTC.

The chain uses TRBV5-4 and TRBJ2-1; D is ambiguous. Germline V gene sequence: CDR1 SGHNT, CDR2 YYREEE (reference sequence). The CDR3 consists of 12 residues. Trimming left V 0 bases short and J 7 bases short, with 5 bases between. The CDR3 nucleotides are TGTGCCAGCAGCTTGGGTAGAAATGAGCAGTTCTTC. Translated, it gives CASSLGRNEQFF.

The chain is built from TRBV11-2 and TRBJ2-7, with D possibly matching TRBD1 (5 bases). Looked up from germline, CDR1 is SGHAT and CDR2 is FQNNGV. The CDR3 contains 15 residues. V lost 5 bases and J 3 bases, leaving 17 bases between the germline ends. The CDR3 DNA is TGTGCCAGCAGCGACTTAGGCTCAGGACACTACGAGCAGTACTTC. Its protein product is CASSDLGSGHYEQYF.

The V and J genes are TRBV19 and TRBJ1-2, with TRBD1 as a possible D gene (5 bases). V was pared by 6 bases and J by 5 bases, with 13 bases between. The CDR3 has 13 residues. Germline CDR1 LNHDA, CDR2 SQIVND (reference sequence). CDR3 sequence: CASSGIGAYGYTF. The CDR3 DNA sequence: TGTGCCAGTAGCGGTATTGGGGCGTATGGCTACACCTTC. The full variable domain, in which reference TRBV19 and TRBJ1-2 provide the parts outside the CDR3, is DGGITQSPKYLFRKEGQNVTLSCEQNLNHDAMYWYRQDPGQGLRLIYYSQIVNDFQKGDIAEGYSVSREKKESFPLTVTSAQKNPTAFYLCASSGIGAYGYTFGSGTRLTVV.

This clone is a singleton in its sample. J is TRBJ2-7 and V is TRBV11-3; no definite D call. The CDR3 runs 14 residues. V lost 7 bases and J 0 bases, leaving 13 bases between the germline ends. The germline gives CDR1 SGHNT, CDR2 YENEEA. The CDR3 coding sequence is TGTGCCAGCACCAACTTGAAGAGCTCCTACGAGCAGTACTTC. This codes for CASTNLKSSYEQYF.

This chain links TRBV14 with TRBJ2-1; tentative D call: TRBD2 (6 bases). Trimming removed 3 bases at V and 3 bases at J, with 12 bases between. From germline, CDR1 is SGHDN and CDR2 FVKESK. The CDR3 contains 15 residues. The CDR3 protein is CASSQDWGVYNEQFF. DNA for the CDR3: TGTGCCAGCAGCCAGGACTGGGGGGTCTACAATGAGCAGTTCTTC.

This chain uses TRBV18 with TRBJ2-1; no definite D call. Deletions cut 3 bases from V and 1 base from J, with 16 bases between. The CDR3 contains 17 residues. Germline V gene data show CDR1 as KGHSH and CDR2 as LQKENI. Here the CDR3 DNA reads TGTGCCAGCTCACCGAGAACATGGAGTACGTCCTACAATGAGCAGTTCTTC. This gives the protein CASSPRTWSTSYNEQFF.